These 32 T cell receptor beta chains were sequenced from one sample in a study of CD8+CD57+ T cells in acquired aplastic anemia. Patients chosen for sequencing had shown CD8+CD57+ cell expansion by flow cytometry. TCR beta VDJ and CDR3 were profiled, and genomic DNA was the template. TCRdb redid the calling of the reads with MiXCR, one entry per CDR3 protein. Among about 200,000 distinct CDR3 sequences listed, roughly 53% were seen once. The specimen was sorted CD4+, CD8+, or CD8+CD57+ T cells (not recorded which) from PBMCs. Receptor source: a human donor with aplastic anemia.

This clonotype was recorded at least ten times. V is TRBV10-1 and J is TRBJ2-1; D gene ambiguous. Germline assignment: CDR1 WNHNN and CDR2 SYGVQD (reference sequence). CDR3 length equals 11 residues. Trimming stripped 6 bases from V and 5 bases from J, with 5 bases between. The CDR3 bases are TGCGCCAGCAGCACGGACAATGAGCAGTTCTTC. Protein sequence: CASSTDNEQFF.

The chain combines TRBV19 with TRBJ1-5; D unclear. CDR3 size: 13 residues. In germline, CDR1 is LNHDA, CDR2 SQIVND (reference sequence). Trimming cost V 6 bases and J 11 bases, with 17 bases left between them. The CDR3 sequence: CASRRKGRETQHF. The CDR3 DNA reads TGTGCCAGTAGAAGAAAGGGCCGAGAGACCCAGCATTTT. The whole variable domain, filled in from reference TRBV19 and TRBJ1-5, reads DGGITQSPKYLFRKEGQNVTLSCEQNLNHDAMYWYRQDPGQGLRLIYYSQIVNDFQKGDIAEGYSVSREKKESFPLTVTSAQKNPTAFYLCASRRKGRETQHFGDGTRLSIL.

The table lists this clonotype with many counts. This chain's CDR3 is CASSFGRENIQYF. DNA for the CDR3: TGTGCCAGCAGCTTCGGGCGGGAAAACATTCAGTACTTC. J is TRBJ2-4 and V is TRBV5-4; D may be TRBD2 (5 bases). The length of the CDR3 is 13 residues. The germline V gene encodes CDR1 SGHNT and CDR2 YYREEE (reference sequence). V was pared by 2 bases and J by 5 bases, with 8 bases between. The full variable domain, with the rest looked up from reference TRBV5-4 and TRBJ2-4, is ETGVTQSPTHLIKTRGQQVTLRCSSQSGHNTVSWYQQALGQGPQFIFQYYREEENGRGNFPPRFSGLQFPNYSSELNVNALELDDSALYLCASSFGRENIQYFGAGTRLSVL.

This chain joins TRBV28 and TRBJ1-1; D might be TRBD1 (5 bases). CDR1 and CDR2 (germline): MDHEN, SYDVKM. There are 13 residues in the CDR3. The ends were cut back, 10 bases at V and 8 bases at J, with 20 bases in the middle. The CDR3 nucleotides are TGTGCCAACAATCAAGGGGCTCCGGTCGAAGCTTTCTTT. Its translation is CANNQGAPVEAFF. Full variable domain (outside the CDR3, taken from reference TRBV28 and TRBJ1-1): DVKVTQSSRYLVKRTGEKVFLECVQDMDHENMFWYRQDPGLGLRLIYFSYDVKMKEKGDIPEGYSVSREKKERFSLILESASTNQTSMYLCANNQGAPVEAFFGQGTRLTVV.

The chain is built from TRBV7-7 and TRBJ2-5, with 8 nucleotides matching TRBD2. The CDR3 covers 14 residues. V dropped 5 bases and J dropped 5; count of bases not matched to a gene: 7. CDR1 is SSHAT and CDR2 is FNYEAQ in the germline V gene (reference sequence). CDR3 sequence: CASSDGGVWETQYF. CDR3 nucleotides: TGTGCCAGCAGCGACGGGGGGGTATGGGAGACCCAGTACTTC.

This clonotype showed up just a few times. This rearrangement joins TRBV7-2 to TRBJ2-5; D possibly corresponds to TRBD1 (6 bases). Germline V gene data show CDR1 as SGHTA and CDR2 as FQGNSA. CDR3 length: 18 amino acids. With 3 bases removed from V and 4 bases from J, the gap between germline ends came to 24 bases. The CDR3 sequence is CASSFARGWGQDGETQYF. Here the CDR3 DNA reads TGTGCCAGCAGCTTCGCCAGAGGGTGGGGGCAAGATGGAGAGACCCAGTACTTC.

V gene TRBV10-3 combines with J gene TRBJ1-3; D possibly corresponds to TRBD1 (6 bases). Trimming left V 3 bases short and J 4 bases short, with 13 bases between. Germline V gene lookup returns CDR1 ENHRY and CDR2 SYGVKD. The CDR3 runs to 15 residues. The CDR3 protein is CAISDPGAGGNTIYF. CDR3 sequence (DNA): TGTGCCATCAGTGACCCGGGGGCCGGCGGAAACACCATATATTTT.

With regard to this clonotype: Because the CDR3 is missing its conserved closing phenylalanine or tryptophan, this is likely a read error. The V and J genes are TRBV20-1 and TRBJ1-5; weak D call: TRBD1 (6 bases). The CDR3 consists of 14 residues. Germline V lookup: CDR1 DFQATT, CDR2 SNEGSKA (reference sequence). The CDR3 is CSARGPTGNRPQHL. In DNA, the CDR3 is TGCAGTGCTAGGGGGCCAACAGGGAATCGGCCCCAGCATCTT.

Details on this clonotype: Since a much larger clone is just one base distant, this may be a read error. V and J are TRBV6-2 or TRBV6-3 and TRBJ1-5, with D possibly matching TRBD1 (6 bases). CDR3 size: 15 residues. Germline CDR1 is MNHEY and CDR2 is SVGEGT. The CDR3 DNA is TGTGCCAGCACCGCGACAGGCGTTAGCGATCAGCCCCAGCATTTT. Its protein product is CASTATGVSDQPQHF.

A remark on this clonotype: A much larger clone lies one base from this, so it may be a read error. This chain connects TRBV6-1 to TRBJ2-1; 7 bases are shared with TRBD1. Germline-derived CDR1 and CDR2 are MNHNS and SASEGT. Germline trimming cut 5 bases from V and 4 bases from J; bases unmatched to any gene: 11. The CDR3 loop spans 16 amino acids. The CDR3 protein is CASSWVGTESYNEQFF. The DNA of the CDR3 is TGTGCCAGCAGTTGGGTTGGGACAGAGAGTTACAATGAGCAGTTCTTC.

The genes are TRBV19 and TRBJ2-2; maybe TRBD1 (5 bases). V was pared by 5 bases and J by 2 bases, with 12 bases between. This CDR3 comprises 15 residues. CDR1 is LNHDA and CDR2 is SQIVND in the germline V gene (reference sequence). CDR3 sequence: CASSPPGSNTGELFF. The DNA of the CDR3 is TGTGCCAGTAGTCCGCCAGGGTCTAACACCGGGGAGCTGTTTTTT.

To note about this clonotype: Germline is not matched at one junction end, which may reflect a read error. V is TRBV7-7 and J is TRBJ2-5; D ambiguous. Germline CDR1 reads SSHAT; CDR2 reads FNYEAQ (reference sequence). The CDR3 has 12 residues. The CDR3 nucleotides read TGTGCTAGCAGCCCACCGTTGGAGACCCAGTACTTC. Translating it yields CASSPPLETQYF.

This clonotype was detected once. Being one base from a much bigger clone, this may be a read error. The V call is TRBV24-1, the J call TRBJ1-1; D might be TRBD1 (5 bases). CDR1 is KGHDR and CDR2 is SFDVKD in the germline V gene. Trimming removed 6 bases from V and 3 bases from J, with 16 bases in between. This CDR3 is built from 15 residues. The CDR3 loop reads CATSPPLNRYTEAFF. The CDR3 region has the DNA TGTGCCACCAGTCCCCCATTGAACAGGTACACTGAAGCTTTCTTT.

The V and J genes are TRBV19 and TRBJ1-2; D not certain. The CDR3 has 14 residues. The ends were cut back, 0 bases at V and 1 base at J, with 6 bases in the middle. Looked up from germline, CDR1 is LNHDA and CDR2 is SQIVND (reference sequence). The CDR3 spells CASSIDRGNYGYTF. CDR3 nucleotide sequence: TGTGCCAGTAGTATAGATCGGGGTAACTATGGCTACACCTTC. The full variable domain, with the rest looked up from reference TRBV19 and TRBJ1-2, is DGGITQSPKYLFRKEGQNVTLSCEQNLNHDAMYWYRQDPGQGLRLIYYSQIVNDFQKGDIAEGYSVSREKKESFPLTVTSAQKNPTAFYLCASSIDRGNYGYTFGSGTRLTVV.

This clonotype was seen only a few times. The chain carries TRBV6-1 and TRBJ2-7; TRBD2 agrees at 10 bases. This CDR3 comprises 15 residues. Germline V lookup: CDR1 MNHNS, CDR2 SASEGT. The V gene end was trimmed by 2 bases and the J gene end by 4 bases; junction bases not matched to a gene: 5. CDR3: CASSERLAGAYEQYF. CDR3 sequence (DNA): TGTGCCAGCAGTGAACGGCTAGCGGGAGCTTACGAGCAGTACTTC.

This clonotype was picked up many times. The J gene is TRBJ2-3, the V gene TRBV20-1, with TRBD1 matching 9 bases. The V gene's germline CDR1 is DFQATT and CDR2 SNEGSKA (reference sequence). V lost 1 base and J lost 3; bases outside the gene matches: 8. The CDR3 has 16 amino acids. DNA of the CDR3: TGCAGTGCTAGAGGTTTGCACAGGGGGCGAACAGATACGCAGTATTTT. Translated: CSARGLHRGRTDTQYF.

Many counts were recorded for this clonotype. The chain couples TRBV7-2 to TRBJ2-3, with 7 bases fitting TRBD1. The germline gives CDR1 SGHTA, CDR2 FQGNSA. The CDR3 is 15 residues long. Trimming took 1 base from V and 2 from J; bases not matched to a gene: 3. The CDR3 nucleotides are TGTGCCAGCAGCTTAGTTACAGGGGTCACAGATACGCAGTATTTT. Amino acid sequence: CASSLVTGVTDTQYF.

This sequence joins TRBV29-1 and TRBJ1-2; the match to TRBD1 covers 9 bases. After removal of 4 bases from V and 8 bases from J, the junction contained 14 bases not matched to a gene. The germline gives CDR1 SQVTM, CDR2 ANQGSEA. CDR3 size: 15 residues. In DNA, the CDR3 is TGCAGCGTTGCCGCCTGGGACAGGGAATTAGGAGGCTACACCTTC. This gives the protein CSVAAWDRELGGYTF.

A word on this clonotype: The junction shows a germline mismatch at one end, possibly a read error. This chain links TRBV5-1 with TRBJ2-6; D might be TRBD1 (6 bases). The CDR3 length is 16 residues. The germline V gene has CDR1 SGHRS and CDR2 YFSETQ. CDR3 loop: CASSLGSRGPTGTEAF. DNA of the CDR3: TGCGCCAGCAGCTTGGGTTCCAGGGGTCCGACAGGCACTGAAGCTTTC.

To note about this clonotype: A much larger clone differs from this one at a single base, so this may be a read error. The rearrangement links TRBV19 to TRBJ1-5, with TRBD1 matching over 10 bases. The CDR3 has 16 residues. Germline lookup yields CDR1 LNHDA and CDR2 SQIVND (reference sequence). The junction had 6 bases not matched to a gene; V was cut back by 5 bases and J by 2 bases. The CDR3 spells CASSPRQGAGNQPQHF. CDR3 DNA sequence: TGTGCCAGTAGTCCTAGACAGGGGGCGGGCAATCAGCCCCAGCATTTT.

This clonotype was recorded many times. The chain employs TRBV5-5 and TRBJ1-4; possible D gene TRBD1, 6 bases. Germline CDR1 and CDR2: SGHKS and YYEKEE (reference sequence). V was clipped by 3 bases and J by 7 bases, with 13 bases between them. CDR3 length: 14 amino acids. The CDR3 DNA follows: TGTGCCAGCAGCTCTCAGGGGTCTTCTGAAAAACTGTTTTTT. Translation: CASSSQGSSEKLFF.

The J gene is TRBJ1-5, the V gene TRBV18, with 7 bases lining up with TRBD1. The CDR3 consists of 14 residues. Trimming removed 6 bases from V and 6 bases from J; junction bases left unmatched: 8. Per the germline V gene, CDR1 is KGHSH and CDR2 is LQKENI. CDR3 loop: CASSPVQGTQPQHF. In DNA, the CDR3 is TGTGCCAGCTCCCCTGTACAGGGGACTCAGCCCCAGCATTTT.

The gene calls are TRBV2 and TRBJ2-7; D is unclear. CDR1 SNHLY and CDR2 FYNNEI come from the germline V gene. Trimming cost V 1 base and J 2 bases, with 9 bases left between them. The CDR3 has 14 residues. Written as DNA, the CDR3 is TGTGCCAGCAGTGAAGGACTGGTGACCTACGAGCAGTACTTC. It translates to CASSEGLVTYEQYF.

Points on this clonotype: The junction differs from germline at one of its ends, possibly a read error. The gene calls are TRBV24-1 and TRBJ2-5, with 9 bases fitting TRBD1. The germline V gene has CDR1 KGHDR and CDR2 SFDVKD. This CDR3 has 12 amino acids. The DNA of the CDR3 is TGTGCCATTGGGACAGGGAGTGAGACCCAGCACTTC. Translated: CAIGTGSETQHF.

In DNA form, the CDR3 reads TGTGCCAGCAGTCCACAGGGCTTCCCCCTCCACTTT. It codes for CASSPQGFPLHF. The chain combines TRBV2 with TRBJ1-6; D may be TRBD1 (6 bases). The V end lost 5 bases, the J end lost 13 bases, and 12 bases lay between the germline ends. The CDR3 loop spans 12 amino acids. Germline-derived CDR1 and CDR2 are SNHLY and FYNNEI.

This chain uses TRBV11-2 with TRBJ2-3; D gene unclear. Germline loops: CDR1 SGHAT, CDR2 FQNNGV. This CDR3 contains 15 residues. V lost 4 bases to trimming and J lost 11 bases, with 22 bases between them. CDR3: CASSSGPKTYNEQYF. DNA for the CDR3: TGTGCCAGCAGCTCTGGACCCAAGACCTACAATGAGCAGTATTTT.

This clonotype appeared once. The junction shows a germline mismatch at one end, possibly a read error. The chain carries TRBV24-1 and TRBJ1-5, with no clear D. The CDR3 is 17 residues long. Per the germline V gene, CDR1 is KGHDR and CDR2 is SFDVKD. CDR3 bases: TGTGCCACCAGTGATTTGCGAGTGTCCCCCGGCAATCAGCCCCAGCGTTTT. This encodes CATSDLRVSPGNQPQRF.

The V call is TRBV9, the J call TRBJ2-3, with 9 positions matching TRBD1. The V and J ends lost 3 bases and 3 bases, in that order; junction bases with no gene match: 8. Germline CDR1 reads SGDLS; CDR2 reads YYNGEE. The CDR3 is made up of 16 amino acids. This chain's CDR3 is CASSGQGGAFTDTQYF. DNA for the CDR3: TGTGCCAGCAGCGGACAGGGGGGGGCCTTTACAGATACGCAGTATTTT.

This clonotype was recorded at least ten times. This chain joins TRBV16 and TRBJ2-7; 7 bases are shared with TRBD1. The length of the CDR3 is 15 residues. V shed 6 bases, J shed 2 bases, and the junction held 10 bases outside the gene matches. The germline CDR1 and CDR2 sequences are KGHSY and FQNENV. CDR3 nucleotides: TGTGCCAGCAGTCGATTAATGACAGGGACCTACGAGCAGTACTTC. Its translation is CASSRLMTGTYEQYF.

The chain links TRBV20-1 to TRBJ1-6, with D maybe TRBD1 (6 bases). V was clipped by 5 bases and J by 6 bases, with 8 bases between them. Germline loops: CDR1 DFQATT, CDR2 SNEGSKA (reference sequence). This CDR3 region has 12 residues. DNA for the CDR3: TGCAGTGCTTCCAGGGGTAATTCACCCCTCCACTTT. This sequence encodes CSASRGNSPLHF.

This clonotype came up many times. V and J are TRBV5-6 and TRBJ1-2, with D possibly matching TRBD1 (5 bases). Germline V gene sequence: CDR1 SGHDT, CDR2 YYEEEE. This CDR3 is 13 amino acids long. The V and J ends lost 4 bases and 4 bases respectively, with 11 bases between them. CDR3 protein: CASSPDRSYGYTF. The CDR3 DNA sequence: TGTGCCAGCAGCCCCGACAGATCCTATGGCTACACCTTC. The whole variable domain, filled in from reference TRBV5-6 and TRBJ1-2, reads DAGVTQSPTHLIKTRGQQVTLRCSPKSGHDTVSWYQQALGQGPQFIFQYYEEEERQRGNFPDRFSGHQFPNYSSELNVNALLLGDSALYLCASSPDRSYGYTFGSGTRLTVV.

The CDR3 DNA reads as TGTGCCAGTAGTAGAGGAGGGGCCGAACAAGAGACCCAGTACTTC. Amino acid sequence: CASSRGGAEQETQYF. The chain carries TRBV19 and TRBJ2-5; D possibly corresponds to TRBD2 (6 bases). The germline V and J ends were trimmed by 4 bases and 2 bases, with 14 bases remaining between them. CDR3 length: 15 residues. Germline values: CDR1 LNHDA, CDR2 SQIVND (reference sequence).